Listed below are T cell receptor beta chains from one sample, sequenced in a study of neurological immune-mediated disorders. Each CDR3 protein gets one entry after TCRdb re-called the 5' RACE reads with MiXCR. The sample consists of some 32,000 distinct CDR3 sequences, around 16% of them appearing once. Sequenced input: PBMCs. Receptors originate from a man between 65 and 85 years old in good health. The CDR3 runs from the conserved cysteine through the conserved F or W.

TRBV5-8	TRBJ2-6	CASRRSRSGANVLTF
TRBV7-6	TRBJ2-7	CASRPGLAGVGANEQYF
TRBV20-1	TRBJ1-5	CSARDRGPTGYNQPQHF
TRBV12-5	TRBJ2-1	CASGLGGGKYNEQFF
TRBV7-2	TRBJ1-1	CASSLFHRGAEAFF
TRBV29-1	TRBJ2-7	CSVAGTVNYTYEQYF
TRBV28	TRBJ1-5	CASSPGSPSNQPQHF
TRBV10-3	TRBJ1-1	CAIRGQQNTEAFF
TRBV28	TRBJ1-4	CASSLSGGGNEKLFF
TRBV7-2	TRBJ1-5	CASSPRDRGYEQPQHF
TRBV20-1	TRBJ1-2	CSAPAQGSKGYTF
TRBV2	TRBJ2-1	CASSEAGNGGAGEQFF
TRBV7-9	TRBJ1-1	CASSPVAVKNTEAFF
TRBV15	TRBJ2-3	CATSRAGAGATDTQYF
TRBV14	TRBJ1-3	CASSPHRAGNTIYF
TRBV7-2	TRBJ2-1	CASSASGGARSYNEQFF
TRBV7-2	TRBJ1-3	CASSYSPTGGSGNTIYF
TRBV6-2/TRBV6-3	TRBJ2-3	CASSSDLGTDTQYF
TRBV5-1	TRBJ2-1	CASSYIPGDYNEQFF
TRBV12-3/TRBV12-4	TRBJ1-5	CASSWDGAWSNQPQHF
TRBV15	TRBJ2-1	CATSREGGATDEQFF
TRBV5-5	TRBJ1-5	CASGLQGQPQHF
TRBV20-1	TRBJ1-2	CSARTGQHGYTF
TRBV27	TRBJ2-1	CASSLYYNNEQFF
TRBV5-6	TRBJ1-3	CASSFNGGPSGNTIYF
TRBV28	TRBJ2-1	CTSGLQRGDQFF
TRBV14	TRBJ2-7	CASRADSSYEQYF
TRBV10-3	TRBJ2-1	CAISESKGDNEQFF
TRBV12-3/TRBV12-4	TRBJ2-1	CASSLGQGSEQFF
TRBV12-3/TRBV12-4	TRBJ2-5	CASSLAPGQDDWTQYF
TRBV7-2	TRBJ1-6	CASSLAATGVNSPLHF
TRBV7-9	TRBJ2-1	CASSRLRVEQFF
TRBV5-1	TRBJ2-1	CASSLALGNEQFF
TRBV6-1	TRBJ2-5	CASWSLGETQYF
TRBV24-1	TRBJ2-2	CATSDLRRGGNTGELFF
TRBV10-3	TRBJ1-1	CATQGTGDTEAFF